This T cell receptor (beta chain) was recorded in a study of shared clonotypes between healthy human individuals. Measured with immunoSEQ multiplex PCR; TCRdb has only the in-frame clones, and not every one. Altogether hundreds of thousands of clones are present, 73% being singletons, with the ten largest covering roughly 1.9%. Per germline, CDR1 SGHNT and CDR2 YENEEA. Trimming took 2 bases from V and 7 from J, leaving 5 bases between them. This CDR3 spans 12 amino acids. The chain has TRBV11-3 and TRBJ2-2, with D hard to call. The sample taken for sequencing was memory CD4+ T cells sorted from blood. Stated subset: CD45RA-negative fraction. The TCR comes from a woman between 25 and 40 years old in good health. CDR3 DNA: TGTGCCAGCAGCTTATCGGACGGGGAGCTGTTTTTT. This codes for CASSLSDGELFF.